Included here is one T cell receptor (beta chain) sequence, with context. This sample is part of a study of blood T cell repertoires in COVID-19. Between the trimmed V and J ends, which lost 2 bases and 7 bases, there was a span of 24 bases. The CDR3 contains 18 residues. Germline CDR1 reads SGHTS; CDR2 reads YDEGEE. TCRdb keeps only in-frame clones here, not all; method: immunoSEQ multiplex PCR. The sample consists of approximately 88,000 clones, approximately 87% of them appearing once. This clonotype originated in a woman aged 70-85 years with acute or convalescent COVID-19. Material for sequencing was peripheral blood. The J gene is TRBJ1-4, the V gene TRBV5-8; D is perhaps TRBD1 (6 bases). CDR3 DNA: TGTGCCAGCAGCTTTACAGGGACGAGACTACGTTCGGGTGAAAAACTGTTTTTT. This translates into CASSFTGTRLRSGEKLFF.